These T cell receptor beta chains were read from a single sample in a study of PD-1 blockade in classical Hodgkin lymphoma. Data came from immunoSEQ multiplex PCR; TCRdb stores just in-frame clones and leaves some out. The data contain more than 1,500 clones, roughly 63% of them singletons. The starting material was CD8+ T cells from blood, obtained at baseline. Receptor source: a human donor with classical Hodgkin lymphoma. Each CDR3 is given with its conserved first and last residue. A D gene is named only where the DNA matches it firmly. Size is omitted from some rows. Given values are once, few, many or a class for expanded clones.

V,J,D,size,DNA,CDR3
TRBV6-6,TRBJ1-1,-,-,TGTGCCAGCGTGGCGAACACTGAAGCTTTCTTT,CASVANTEAFF
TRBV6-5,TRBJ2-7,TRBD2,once,TGTGCCAGCAGTGTACTAGCGTTGAGCTCCTACGAGCAGTACTTC,CASSVLALSSYEQYF
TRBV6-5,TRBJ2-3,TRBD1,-,TGTGCCACCCTGACAGGGTCAGATACGCAGTATTTT,CATLTGSDTQYF
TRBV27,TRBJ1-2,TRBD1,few,TGTGCCAGCAGCGGACAGGGGGCCGGTGGCTACACCTTC,CASSGQGAGGYTF
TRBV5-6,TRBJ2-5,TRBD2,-,TGTGCCAGCAGCTGGACTAGCGGGGGGGTGGAGACCCAGTACTTC,CASSWTSGGVETQYF
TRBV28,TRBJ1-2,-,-,TGTGCCAGCAGTTCCACCCGGACGGATGCAATGTATGGCTACACCTTC,CASSSTRTDAMYGYTF
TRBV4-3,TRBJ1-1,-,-,TGCGCCAGCAGCCAAAACCGGGTATACACTGAAGCTTTCTTT,CASSQNRVYTEAFF
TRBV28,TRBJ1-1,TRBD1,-,TGTGCCAGCAGCCCAGGGGGGGTCACTGAAGCTTTCTTT,CASSPGGVTEAFF
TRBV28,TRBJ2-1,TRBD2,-,TGTGCCAGCAGTTTAGGGTTCACTAGCGGGGGCTACAATGAGCAGTTCTTC,CASSLGFTSGGYNEQFF
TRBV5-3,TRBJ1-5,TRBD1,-,TGTGCCAGCAGCTTGACAGGGATGGACAATCAGCCCCAGCATTTT,CASSLTGMDNQPQHF
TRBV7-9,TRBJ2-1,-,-,TGTGCCAGCAGCTCTGGTGGTGGTGAGCAGTTCTTC,CASSSGGGEQFF
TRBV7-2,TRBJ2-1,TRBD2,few,TGTGCCAGCAGCTTTTGGACTAGCGGGGGAGGAGAGCAGTTCTTC,CASSFWTSGGGEQFF
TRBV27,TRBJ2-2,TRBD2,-,TGTGCCAGCAGTTGGACTAGCGCCGGGGAGCTGTTTTTT,CASSWTSAGELFF
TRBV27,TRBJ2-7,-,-,TGTGCCAGCAGCTGGACAGCTGCTGGCGAGCAGTACTTC,CASSWTAAGEQYF
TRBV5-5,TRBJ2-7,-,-,TGTGCCAGCAGCTCACCAGGGGGGATCCATTACGAGCAGTACTTC,CASSSPGGIHYEQYF